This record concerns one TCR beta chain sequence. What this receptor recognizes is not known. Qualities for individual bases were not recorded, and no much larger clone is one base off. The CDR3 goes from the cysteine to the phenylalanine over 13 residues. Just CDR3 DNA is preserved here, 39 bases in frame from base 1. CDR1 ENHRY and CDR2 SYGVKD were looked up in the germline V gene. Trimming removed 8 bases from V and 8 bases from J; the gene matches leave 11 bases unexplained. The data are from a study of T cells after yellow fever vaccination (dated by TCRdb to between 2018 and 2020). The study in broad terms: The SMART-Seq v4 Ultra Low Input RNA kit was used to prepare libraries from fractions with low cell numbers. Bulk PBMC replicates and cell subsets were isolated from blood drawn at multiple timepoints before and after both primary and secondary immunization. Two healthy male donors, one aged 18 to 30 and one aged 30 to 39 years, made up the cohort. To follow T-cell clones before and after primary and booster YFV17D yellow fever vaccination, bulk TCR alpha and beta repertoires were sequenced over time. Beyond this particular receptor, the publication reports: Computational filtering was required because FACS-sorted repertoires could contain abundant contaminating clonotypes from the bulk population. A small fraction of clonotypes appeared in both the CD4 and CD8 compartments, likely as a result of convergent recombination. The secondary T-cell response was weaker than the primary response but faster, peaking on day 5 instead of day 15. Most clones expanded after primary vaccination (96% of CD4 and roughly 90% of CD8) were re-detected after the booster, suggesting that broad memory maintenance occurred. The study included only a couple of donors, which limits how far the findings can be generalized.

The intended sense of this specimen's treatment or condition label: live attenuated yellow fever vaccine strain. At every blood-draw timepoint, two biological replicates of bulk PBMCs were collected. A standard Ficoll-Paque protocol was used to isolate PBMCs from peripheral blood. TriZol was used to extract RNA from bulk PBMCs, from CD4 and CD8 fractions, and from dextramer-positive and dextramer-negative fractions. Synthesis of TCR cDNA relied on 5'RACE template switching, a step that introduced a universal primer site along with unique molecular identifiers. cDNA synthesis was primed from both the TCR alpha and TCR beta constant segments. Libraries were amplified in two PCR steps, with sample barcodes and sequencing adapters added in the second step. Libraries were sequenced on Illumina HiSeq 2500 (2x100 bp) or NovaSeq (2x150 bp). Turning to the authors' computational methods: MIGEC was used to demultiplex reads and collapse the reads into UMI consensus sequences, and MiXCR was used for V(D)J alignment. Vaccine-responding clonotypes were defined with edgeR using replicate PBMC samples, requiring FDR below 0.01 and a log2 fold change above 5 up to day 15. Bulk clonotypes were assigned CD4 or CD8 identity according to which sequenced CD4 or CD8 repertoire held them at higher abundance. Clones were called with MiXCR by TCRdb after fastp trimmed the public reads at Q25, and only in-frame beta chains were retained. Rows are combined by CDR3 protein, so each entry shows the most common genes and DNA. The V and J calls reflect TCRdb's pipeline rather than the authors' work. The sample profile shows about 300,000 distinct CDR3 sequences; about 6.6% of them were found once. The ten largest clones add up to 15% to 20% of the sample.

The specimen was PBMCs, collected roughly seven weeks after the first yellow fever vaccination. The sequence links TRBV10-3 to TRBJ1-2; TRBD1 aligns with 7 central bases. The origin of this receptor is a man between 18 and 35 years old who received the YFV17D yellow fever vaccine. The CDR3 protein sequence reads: CAIPTGPPLGYTF. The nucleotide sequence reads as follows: TGTGCCATCCCGACAGGGCCGCCCTTAGGCTACACCTTC.